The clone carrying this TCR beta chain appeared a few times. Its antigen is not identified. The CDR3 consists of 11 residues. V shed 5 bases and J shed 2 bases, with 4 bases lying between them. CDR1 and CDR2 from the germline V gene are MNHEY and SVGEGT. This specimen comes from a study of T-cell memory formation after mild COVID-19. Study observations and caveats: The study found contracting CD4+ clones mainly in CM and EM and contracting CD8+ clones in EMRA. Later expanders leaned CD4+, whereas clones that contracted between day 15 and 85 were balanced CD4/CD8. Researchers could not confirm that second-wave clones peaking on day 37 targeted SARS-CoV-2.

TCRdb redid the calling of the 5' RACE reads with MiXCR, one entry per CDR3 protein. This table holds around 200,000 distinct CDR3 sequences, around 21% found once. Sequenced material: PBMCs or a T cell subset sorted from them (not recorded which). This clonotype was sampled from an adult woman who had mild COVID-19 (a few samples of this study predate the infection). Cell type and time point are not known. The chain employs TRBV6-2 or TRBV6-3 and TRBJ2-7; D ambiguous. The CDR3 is CASSKTYEQYF. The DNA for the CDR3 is TGTGCCAGCAGTAAAACCTACGAGCAGTACTTC.